The source of this T cell receptor beta chain is a study of T cells in Graves' hyperthyroidism and ophthalmopathy. General study findings and limits: In blood, most of the thyroid clonotypes expanded above 0.001 were also present. In validation, the model predicted ophthalmopathy. These predictions came a median approximately six months before onset. Ophthalmopathy was separated from stable hyperthyroidism by a 13 V-J model.

Lactation, pregnancy, other autoimmune disease or uncontrolled infection excluded patients. The CDR3 covers 16 residues. Germline V CDR1 and CDR2: MNHGY, SVAAGI. RNA transcripts served as the template for amplifying TCR beta CDR3 regions. HTBI primers were used for first-round RT-PCR of the TCR CDR3. One entry per CDR3 protein results from TCRdb running MiXCR on the multiplex PCR reads. The data contain a few hundred thousand distinct CDR3 sequences, approximately 15% of them singletons. Comment on this clonotype: Its antigen is still unknown. Germline and junction disagree at one end, which may indicate a read error.

The chain couples TRBV6-9 to TRBJ2-2; 11 bases map to TRBD2. The sequenced material came from blood. This receptor was taken from a woman between 18 and 30 years old with Graves' hyperthyroidism. CDR3 nucleotide sequence: TGTGCCAGCAGTTATTCGACTAGCGGGAACATCGGGGAGCTGTTTTTT. Amino acid sequence: CASSYSTSGNIGELFF.